This TCR beta chain was documented in a study of PD-L1 blockade in urothelial cancer. About the study: Patients' prior chemotherapy regimens numbered 0 to 3. Blood analysis took place 3 weeks (second dose) and 6 weeks after treatment start. Among blood samples, the median T cell count was roughly 150,000.

The method was immunoSEQ multiplex PCR; TCRdb's version includes in-frame clones alone and lacks a portion of them. The data contain approximately 90,000 clones, more than 70% of them singletons. This clone was picked up many times. The time point was: pretreatment peripheral blood. The CDR3 runs 12 residues. Sequences were derived from PBMCs, sampled around atezolizumab (anti-PD-L1) treatment. This TCR came from a man aged 60 to 75 with urothelial cancer. The rearrangement links TRBV21-1 to TRBJ2-7; TRBD1 is taken as the D call from the table, unchecked against the DNA. TRBV21-1 is a pseudogene. This chain's CDR3 is CASEGATYEQYF. The CDR3 DNA sequence: TGTGCCTCGGAGGGGGCGACCTACGAGCAGTACTTC.